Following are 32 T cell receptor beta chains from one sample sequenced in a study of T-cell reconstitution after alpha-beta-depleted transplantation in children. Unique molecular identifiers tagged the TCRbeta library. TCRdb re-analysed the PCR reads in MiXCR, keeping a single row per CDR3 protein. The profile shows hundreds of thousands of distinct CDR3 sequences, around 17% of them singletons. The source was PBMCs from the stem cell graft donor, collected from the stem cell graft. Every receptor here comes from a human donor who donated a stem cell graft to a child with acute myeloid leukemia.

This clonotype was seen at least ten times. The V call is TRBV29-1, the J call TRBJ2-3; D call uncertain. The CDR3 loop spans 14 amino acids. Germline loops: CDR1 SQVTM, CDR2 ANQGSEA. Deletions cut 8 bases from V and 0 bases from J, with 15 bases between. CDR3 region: CSHSSGGSTDTQYF. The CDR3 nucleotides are TGCAGCCACTCGTCTGGCGGTAGCACAGATACGCAGTATTTT.

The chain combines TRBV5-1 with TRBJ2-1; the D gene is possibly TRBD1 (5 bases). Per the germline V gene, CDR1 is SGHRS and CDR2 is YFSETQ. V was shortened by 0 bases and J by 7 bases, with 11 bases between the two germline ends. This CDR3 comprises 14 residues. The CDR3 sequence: CASSLAGRENEQFF. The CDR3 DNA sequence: TGCGCCAGCAGCTTGGCCGGCAGGGAAAATGAGCAGTTCTTC. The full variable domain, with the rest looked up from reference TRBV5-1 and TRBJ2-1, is KAGVTQTPRYLIKTRGQQVTLSCSPISGHRSVSWYQQTPGQGLQFLFEYFSETQRNKGNFPGRFSGRQFSNSRSEMNVSTLELGDSALYLCASSLAGRENEQFFGPGTRLTVL.

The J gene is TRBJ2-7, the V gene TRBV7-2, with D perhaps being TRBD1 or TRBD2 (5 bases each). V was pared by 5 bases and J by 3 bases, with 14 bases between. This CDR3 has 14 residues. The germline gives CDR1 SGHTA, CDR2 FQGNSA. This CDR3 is CASSVRDAGYEQYF. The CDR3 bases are TGTGCCAGCAGCGTCAGGGACGCAGGCTACGAGCAGTACTTC.

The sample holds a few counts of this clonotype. The CDR3 DNA reads TGTGCCATCAGCACACCGCATCGAGGCTACGAGCAGTACTTC. Its translation is CAISTPHRGYEQYF. The chain links TRBV10-3 to TRBJ2-7; no firm D call. Per the germline V gene, CDR1 is ENHRY and CDR2 is SYGVKD. CDR3 length: 14 amino acids. V lost 6 bases, J lost 3 bases, and 15 bases lay in between.

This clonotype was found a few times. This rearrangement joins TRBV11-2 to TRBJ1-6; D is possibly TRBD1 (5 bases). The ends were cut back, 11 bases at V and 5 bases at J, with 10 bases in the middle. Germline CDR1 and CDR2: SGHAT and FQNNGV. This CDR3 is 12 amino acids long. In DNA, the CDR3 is TGTGCCGCGGGGCGGAATAATTCACCCCTCCACTTT. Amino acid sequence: CAAGRNNSPLHF.

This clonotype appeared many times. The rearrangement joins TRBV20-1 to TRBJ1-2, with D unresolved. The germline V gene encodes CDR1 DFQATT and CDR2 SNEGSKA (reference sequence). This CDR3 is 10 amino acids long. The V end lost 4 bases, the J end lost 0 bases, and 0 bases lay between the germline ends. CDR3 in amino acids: CSATNYGYTF. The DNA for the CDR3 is TGCAGTGCTACTAACTATGGCTACACCTTC.

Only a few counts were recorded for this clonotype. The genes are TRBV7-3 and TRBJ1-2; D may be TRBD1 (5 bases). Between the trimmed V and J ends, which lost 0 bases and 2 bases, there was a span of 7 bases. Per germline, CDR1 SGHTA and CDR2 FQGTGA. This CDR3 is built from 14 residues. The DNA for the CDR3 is TGTGCCAGCAGCTTAACGAGGACAAACTATGGCTACACCTTC. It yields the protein CASSLTRTNYGYTF.

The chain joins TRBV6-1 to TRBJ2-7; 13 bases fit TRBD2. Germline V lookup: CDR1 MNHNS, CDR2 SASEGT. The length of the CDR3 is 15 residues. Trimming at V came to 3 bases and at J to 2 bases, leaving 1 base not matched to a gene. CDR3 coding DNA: TGTGCCAGCAGTGACGGGACTAGCGGGGCCTACGAGCAGTACTTC. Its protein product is CASSDGTSGAYEQYF.

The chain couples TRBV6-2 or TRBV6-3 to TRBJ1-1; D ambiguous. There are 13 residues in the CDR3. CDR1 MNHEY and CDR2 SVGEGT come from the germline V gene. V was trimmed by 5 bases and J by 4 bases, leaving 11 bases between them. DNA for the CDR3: TGTGCCAGCAGTACCGAGGAACTCACTGAAGCTTTCTTT. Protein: CASSTEELTEAFF.

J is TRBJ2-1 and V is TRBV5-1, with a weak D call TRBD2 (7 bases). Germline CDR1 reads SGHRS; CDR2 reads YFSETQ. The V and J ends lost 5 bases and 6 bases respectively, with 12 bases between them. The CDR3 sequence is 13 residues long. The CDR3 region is CASRPRGGNEQFF. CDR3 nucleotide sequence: TGCGCCAGCAGGCCTAGGGGGGGCAATGAGCAGTTCTTC.

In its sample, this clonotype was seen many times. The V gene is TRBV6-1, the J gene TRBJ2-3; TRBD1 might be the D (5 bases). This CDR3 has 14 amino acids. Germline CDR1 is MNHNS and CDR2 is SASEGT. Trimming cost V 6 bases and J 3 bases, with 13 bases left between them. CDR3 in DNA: TGTGCCAGCAGCCAAGTTAAGGGGACAGATACGCAGTATTTT. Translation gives CASSQVKGTDTQYF.

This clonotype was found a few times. The chain's CDR3 is CASSLTPGLADNEQFF. In DNA, the CDR3 is TGTGCCAGCAGCTTAACGCCCGGACTAGCGGACAATGAGCAGTTCTTC. The J gene is TRBJ2-1, the V gene TRBV7-3; 10 bases are shared with TRBD2. V gave up 0 bases and J gave up 5 bases; unmatched junction bases: 4. Germline loops: CDR1 SGHTA, CDR2 FQGTGA. CDR3 size: 16 residues.

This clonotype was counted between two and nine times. The CDR3 here is CASSLGTSRVSYNEQFF. The CDR3 nucleotides read TGCGCCAGCAGCCTAGGGACTAGCCGTGTATCCTACAATGAGCAGTTCTTC. The rearrangement uses TRBV5-1 and TRBJ2-1; 9 bases line up with TRBD2. The V gene's germline CDR1 is SGHRS and CDR2 YFSETQ. The CDR3 extends over 17 amino acids. With V trimmed by 4 bases and J by 1 base, 9 bases remained unmatched.

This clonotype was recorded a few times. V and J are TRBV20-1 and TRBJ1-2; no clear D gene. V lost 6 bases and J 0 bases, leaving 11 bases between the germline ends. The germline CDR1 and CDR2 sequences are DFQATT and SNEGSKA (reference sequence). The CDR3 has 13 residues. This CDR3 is CSAPGYTNYGYTF. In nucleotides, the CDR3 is TGCAGTGCCCCAGGATATACTAACTATGGCTACACCTTC.

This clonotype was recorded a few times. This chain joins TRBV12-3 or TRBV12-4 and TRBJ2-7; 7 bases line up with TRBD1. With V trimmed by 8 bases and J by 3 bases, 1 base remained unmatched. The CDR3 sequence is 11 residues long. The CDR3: CASGTDYEQYF. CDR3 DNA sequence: TGTGCCAGCGGGACAGACTACGAGCAGTACTTC.

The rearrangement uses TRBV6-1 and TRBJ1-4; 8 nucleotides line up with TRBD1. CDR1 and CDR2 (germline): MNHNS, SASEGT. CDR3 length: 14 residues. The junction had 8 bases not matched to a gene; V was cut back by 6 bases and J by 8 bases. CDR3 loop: CASSRRQGREKLFF. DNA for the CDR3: TGTGCCAGCAGCCGCCGACAGGGGAGGGAAAAACTGTTTTTT.

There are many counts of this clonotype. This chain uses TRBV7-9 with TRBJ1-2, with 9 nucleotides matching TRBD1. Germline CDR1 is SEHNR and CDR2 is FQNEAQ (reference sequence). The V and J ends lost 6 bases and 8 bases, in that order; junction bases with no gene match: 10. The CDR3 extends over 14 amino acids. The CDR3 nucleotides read TGTGCCAGCAGTCTGGGACAGGGTATGGGCGGCTACACCTTC. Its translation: CASSLGQGMGGYTF.

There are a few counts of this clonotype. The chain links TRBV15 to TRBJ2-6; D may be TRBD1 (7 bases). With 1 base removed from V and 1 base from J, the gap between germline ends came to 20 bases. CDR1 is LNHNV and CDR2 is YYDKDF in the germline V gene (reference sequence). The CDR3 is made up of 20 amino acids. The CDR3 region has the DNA TGTGCCACCAGCAGAGGCGGGACAGCTGAGTTTGTTTCTGGGGCCAACGTCCTGACTTTC. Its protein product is CATSRGGTAEFVSGANVLTF. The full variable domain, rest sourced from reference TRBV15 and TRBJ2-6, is DAMVIQNPRYQVTQFGKPVTLSCSQTLNHNVMYWYQQKSSQAPKLLFHYYDKDFNNEADTPDNFQSRRPNTSFCFLDIRSPGLGDTAMYLCATSRGGTAEFVSGANVLTFGAGSRLTVL.

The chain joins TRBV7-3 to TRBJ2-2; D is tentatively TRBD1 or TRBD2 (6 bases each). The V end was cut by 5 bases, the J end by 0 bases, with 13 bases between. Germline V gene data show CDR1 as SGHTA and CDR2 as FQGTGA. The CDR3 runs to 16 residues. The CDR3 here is CASSQIGGANTGELFF. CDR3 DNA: TGTGCCAGCAGCCAAATCGGGGGCGCGAACACCGGGGAGCTGTTTTTT.

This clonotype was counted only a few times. CDR3 nucleotide sequence: TGTGCCAGCAGTTACGGTCCCCAGACTAGCAGAGTCGGGGAGCTGTTTTTT. The encoded protein is CASSYGPQTSRVGELFF. The J gene is TRBJ2-2, the V gene TRBV6-2 or TRBV6-3; 7 positions agree with TRBD2. Germline CDR1 and CDR2: MNHEY and SVGEGT. V lost 2 bases, J lost 7 bases, and 13 bases stayed unmatched. CDR3 length: 17 residues.

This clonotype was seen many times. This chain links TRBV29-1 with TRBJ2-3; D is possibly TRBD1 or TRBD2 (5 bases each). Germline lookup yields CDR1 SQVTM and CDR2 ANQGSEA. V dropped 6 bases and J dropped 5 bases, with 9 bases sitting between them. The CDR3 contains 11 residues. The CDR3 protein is CSVGDKDTQYF. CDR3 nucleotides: TGCAGCGTGGGGGATAAAGATACGCAGTATTTT.

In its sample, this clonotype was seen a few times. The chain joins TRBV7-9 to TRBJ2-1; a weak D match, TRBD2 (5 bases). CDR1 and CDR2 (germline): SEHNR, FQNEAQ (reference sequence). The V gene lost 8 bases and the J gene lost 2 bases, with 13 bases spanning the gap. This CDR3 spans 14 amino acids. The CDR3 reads CASAGRPPYNEQFF. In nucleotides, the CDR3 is TGTGCCAGCGCGGGCCGACCGCCCTACAATGAGCAGTTCTTC.

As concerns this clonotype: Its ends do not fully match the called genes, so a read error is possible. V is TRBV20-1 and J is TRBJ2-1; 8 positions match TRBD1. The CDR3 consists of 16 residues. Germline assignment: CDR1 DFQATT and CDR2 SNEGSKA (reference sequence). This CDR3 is CSATDLGRGLDNEQIF. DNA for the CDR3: TGCAGTGCTACCGATCTGGGCAGGGGGCTCGACAATGAGCAGATCTTC.

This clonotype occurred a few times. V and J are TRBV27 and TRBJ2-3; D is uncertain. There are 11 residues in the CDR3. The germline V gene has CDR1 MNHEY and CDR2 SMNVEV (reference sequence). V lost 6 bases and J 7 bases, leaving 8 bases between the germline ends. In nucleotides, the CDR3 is TGTGCCAGCAGATTAGGATATACGCAGTATTTT. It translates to CASRLGYTQYF.

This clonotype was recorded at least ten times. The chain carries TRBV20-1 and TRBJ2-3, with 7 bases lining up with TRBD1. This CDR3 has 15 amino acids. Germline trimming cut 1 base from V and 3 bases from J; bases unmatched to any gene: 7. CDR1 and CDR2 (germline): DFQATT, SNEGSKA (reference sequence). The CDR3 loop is CSARAQTGNTDTQYF. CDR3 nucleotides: TGCAGTGCTAGAGCTCAGACAGGGAATACAGATACGCAGTATTTT.

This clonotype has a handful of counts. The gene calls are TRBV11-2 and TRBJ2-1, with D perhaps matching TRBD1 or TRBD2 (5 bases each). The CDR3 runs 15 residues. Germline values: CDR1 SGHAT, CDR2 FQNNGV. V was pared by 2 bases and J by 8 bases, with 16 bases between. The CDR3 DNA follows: TGTGCCAGCAGCTTAACGCATGGGACCCCCGATGAGCAGTTCTTC. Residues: CASSLTHGTPDEQFF.

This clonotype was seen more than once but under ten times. The CDR3 region is CASIGQGVGNEQFF. In DNA, the CDR3 is TGCGCCAGCATAGGTCAGGGGGTAGGGAATGAGCAGTTCTTC. The rearrangement uses TRBV5-1 and TRBJ2-1; 7 bases line up with TRBD1. The germline CDR1 and CDR2 sequences are SGHRS and YFSETQ. J lost 7 bases, V lost 6 bases, and 10 bases had no gene match. The CDR3 extends over 14 amino acids.

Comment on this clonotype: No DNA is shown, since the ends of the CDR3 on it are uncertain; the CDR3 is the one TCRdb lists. CDR3: CASGCTAGSCFF. The V gene is TRBV27, the J gene TRBJ2-2. Germline loops: CDR1 MNHEY, CDR2 SMNVEV (reference sequence). The CDR3 has 12 residues if both end residues are counted.

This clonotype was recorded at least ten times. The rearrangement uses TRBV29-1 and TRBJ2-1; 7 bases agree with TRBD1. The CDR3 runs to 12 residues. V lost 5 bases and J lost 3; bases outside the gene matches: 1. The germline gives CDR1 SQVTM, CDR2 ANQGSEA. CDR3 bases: TGCAGCGTTCGGACAGGCTACAATGAGCAGTTCTTC. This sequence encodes CSVRTGYNEQFF.

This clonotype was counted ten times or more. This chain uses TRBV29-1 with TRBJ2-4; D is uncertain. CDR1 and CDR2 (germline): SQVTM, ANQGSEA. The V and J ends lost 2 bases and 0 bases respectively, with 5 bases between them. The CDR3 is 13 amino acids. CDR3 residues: CSVETLAKNIQYF. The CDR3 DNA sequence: TGCAGCGTTGAAACGTTAGCCAAAAACATTCAGTACTTC.

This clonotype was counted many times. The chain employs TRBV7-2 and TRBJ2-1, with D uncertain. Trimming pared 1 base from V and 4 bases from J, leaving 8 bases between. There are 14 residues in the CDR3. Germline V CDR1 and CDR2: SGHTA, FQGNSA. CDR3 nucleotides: TGTGCCAGCAGCTTAGTTGAAGGGTACAATGAGCAGTTCTTC. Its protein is CASSLVEGYNEQFF.

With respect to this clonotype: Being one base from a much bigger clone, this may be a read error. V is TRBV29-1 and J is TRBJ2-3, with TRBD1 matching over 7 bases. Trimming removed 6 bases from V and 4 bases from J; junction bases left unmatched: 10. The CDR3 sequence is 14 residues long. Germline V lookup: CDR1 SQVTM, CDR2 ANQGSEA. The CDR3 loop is CSVSITGASDTQYF. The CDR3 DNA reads TGCAGCGTCAGTATAACAGGGGCTTCAGATACGCAGTATTTT.